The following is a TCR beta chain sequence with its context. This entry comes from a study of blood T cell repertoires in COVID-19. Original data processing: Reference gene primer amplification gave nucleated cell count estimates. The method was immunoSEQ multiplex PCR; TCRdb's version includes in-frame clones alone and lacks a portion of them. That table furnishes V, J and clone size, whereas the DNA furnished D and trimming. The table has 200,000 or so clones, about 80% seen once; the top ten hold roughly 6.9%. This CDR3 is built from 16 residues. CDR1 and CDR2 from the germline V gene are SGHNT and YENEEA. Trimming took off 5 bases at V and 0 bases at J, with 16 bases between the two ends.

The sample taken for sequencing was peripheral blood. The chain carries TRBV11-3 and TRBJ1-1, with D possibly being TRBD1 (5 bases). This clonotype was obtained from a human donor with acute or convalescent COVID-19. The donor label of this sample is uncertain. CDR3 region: CASSRGGLGMNTEAFF. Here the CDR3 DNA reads TGTGCCAGCAGCCGTGGGGGGTTGGGCATGAACACTGAAGCTTTCTTT.